This T cell receptor beta chain was captured in a study of blood T cell repertoires in COVID-19. As for the study in general: The cDNA or gDNA used as material had been derived from T cells, B-cell-depleted T cells, or PBMCs.

V was clipped by 5 bases and J by 0 bases; unmatched bases: 6. The germline V gene encodes CDR1 SGHAT and CDR2 FQNNGV. CDR3 length equals 15 residues. Measured with immunoSEQ multiplex PCR; TCRdb has only the in-frame clones, and not every one. The data hold under 45,000 clones, with about 81% observed a single time. This clone appeared a single time. The sequencing sample was made of peripheral blood. This receptor was taken from a human donor in a cohort sampled during active COVID-19. The V and J genes are TRBV11-2 and TRBJ2-7; 8 bases map to TRBD1. Here the CDR3 DNA reads TGTGCCAGCAGCCCCCGGGACAGGAGCTCCTACGAGCAGTACTTC. It codes for CASSPRDRSSYEQYF.